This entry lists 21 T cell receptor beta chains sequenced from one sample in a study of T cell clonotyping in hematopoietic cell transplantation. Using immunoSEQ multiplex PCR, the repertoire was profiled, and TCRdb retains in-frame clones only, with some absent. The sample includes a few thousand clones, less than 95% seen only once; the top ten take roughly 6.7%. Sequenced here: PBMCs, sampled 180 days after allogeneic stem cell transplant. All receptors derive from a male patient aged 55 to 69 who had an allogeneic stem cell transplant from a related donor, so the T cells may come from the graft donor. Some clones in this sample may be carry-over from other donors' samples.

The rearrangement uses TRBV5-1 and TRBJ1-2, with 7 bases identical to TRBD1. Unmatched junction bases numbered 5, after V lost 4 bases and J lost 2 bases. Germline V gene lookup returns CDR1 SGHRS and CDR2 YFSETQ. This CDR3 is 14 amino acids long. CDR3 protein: CASSNRGWNYGYTF. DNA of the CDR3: TGCGCCAGCAGCAACAGGGGATGGAACTATGGCTACACCTTC.

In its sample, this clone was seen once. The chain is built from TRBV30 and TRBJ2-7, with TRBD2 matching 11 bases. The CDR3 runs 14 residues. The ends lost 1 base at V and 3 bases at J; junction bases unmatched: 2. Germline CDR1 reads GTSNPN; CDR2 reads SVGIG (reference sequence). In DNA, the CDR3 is TGTGCCTGGAGTGGGGGACTAGCGGTCTACGAGCAGTACTTC. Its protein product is CAWSGGLAVYEQYF. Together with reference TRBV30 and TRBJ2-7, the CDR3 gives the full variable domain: SQTIHQWPATLVQPVGSPLSLECTVEGTSNPNLYWYRQAAGRGLQLLFYSVGIGQISSEVPQNLSASRPQDRQFILSSKKLLLSDSGFYLCAWSGGLAVYEQYFGPGTRLTVT.

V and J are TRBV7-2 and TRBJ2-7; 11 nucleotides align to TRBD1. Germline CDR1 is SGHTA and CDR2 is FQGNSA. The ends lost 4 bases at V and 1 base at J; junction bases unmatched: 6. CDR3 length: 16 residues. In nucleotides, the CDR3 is TGTGCCAGCAGCTCGAGGACAGGGGGCGATTCCTACGAGCAGTACTTC. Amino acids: CASSSRTGGDSYEQYF.

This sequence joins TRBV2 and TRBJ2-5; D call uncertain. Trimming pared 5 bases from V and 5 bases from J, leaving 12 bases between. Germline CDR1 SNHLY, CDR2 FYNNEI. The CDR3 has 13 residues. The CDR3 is CASSPQRRETQYF. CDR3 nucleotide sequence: TGTGCCAGCAGTCCCCAGAGAAGGGAGACCCAGTACTTC.

CDR3 in DNA: TGTGCCAGTAGTATCGCGGCCATCGTTAATTCACCCCTCCACTTT. This translates into CASSIAAIVNSPLHF. The rearrangement uses TRBV19 and TRBJ1-6; D uncertain. CDR3 length equals 15 residues. Trimming pared 3 bases from V and 6 bases from J, leaving 12 bases between. The germline V gene has CDR1 LNHDA and CDR2 SQIVND (reference sequence). The full variable domain, completed using reference TRBV19 and TRBJ1-6, is DGGITQSPKYLFRKEGQNVTLSCEQNLNHDAMYWYRQDPGQGLRLIYYSQIVNDFQKGDIAEGYSVSREKKESFPLTVTSAQKNPTAFYLCASSIAAIVNSPLHFGNGTRLTVT.

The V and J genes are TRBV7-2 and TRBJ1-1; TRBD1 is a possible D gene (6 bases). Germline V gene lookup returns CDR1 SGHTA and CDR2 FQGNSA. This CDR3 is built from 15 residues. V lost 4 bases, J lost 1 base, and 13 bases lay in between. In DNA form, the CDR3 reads TGTGCCAGCAGCTCTCGCGGAGGGGGGAACACTGAAGCTTTCTTT. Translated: CASSSRGGGNTEAFF.

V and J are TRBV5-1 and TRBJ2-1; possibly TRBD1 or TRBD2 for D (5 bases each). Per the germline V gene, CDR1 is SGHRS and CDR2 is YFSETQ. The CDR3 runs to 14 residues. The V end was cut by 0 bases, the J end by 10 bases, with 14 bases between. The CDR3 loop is CASSLEAAWGEQFF. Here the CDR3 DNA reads TGCGCCAGCAGCTTGGAAGCGGCCTGGGGGGAGCAGTTCTTC.

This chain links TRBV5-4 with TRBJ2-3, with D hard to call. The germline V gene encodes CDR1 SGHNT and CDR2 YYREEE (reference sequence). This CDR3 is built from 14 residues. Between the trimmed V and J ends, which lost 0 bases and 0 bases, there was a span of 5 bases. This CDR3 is CASSLVGSTDTQYF. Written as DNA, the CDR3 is TGTGCCAGCAGCTTGGTGGGAAGCACAGATACGCAGTATTTT.

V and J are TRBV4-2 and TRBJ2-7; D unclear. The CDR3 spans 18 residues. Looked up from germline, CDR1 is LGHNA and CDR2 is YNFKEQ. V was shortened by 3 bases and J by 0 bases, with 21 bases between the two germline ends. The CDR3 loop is CASSQDHAHSQSSYEQYF. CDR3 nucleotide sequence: TGTGCCAGCAGCCAGGATCACGCCCACAGCCAGAGCTCCTACGAGCAGTACTTC.

The CDR3 coding sequence is TGTGCCAGCAGCTTACCGGGGGGCGAGGAAAAACTGTTTTTT. It specifies CASSLPGGEEKLFF. This sequence joins TRBV7-2 and TRBJ1-4; weak D call: TRBD1 (6 bases). Trimming removed 2 bases at V and 8 bases at J, with 12 bases between. CDR3 size: 14 residues. The V gene's germline CDR1 is SGHTA and CDR2 FQGNSA.

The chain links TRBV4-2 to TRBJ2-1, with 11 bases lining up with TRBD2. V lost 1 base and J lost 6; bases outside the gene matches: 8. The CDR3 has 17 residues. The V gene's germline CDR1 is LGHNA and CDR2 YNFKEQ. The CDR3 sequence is CASSQVSGTSGPNEQFF. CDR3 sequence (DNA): TGTGCCAGCAGCCAAGTTTCAGGGACTAGCGGACCCAATGAGCAGTTCTTC.

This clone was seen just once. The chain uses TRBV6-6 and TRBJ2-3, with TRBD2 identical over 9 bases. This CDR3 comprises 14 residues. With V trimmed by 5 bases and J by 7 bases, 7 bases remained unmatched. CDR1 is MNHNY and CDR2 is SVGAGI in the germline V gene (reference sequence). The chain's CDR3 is CASSPGTSTNTQYF. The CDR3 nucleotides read TGTGCCAGCAGTCCCGGGACTAGCACGAATACGCAGTATTTT.

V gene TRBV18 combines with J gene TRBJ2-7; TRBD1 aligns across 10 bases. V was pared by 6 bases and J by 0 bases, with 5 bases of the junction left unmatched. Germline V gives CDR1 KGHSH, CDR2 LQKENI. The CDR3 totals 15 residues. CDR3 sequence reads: CASSSGTGASYEQYF. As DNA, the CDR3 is TGTGCCAGCTCGTCCGGGACAGGGGCCTCCTACGAGCAGTACTTC.

In DNA, the CDR3 is TGTGCCATCAGTGAGGGGAACTATGGCTACACCTTC. Translated: CAISEGNYGYTF. This sequence joins TRBV10-3 and TRBJ1-2, with D unresolved. V was cut by 2 bases and J by 2 bases, with 3 bases left in between. The CDR3 runs 12 residues. The germline CDR1 and CDR2 sequences are ENHRY and SYGVKD.

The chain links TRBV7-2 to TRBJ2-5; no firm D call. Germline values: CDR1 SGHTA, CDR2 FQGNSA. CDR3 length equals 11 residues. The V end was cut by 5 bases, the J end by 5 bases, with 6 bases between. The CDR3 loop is CASSPGETQYF. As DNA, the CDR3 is TGTGCCAGCAGCCCGGGTGAGACCCAGTACTTC. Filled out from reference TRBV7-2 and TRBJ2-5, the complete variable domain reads GAGVSQSPSNKVTEKGKDVELRCDPISGHTALYWYRQSLGQGLEFLIYFQGNSAPDKSGLPSDRFSAERTGGSVSTLTIQRTQQEDSAVYLCASSPGETQYFGPGTRLLVL.

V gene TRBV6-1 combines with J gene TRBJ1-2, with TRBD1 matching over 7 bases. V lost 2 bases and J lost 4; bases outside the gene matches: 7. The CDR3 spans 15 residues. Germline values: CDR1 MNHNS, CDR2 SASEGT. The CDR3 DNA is TGTGCCAGCAGTGAACGTCCGACAGGGACCTATGGCTACACCTTC. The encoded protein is CASSERPTGTYGYTF.

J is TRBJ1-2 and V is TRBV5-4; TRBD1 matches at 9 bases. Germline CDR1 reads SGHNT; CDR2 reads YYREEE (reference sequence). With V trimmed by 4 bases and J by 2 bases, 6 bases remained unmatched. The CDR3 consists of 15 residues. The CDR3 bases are TGTGCCAGCAGCGCGGGACAGGGCCTAAACTATGGCTACACCTTC. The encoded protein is CASSAGQGLNYGYTF.

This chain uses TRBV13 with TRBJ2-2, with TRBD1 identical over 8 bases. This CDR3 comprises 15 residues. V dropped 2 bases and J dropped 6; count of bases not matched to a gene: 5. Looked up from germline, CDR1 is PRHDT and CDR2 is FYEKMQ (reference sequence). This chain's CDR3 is CASSLLGQGAGELFF. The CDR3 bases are TGTGCCAGCAGCTTACTAGGACAGGGCGCCGGGGAGCTGTTTTTT.

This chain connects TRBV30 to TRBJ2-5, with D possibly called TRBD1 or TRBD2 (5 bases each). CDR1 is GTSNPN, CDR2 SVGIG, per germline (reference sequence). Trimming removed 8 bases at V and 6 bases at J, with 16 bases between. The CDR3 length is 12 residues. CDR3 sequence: CARTGALQTQYF. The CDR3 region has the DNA TGTGCCCGGACCGGGGCTTTACAGACCCAGTACTTC.

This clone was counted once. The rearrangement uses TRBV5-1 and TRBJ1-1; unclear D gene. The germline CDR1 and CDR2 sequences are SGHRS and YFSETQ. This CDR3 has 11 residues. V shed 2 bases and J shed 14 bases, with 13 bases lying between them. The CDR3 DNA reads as TGCGCCAGCAGCTTAGCTTCAGAACTCTTCTTT. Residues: CASSLASELFF.

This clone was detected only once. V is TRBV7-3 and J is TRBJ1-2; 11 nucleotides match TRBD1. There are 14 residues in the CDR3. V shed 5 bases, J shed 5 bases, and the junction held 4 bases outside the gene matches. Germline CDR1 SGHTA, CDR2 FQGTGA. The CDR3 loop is CASSRTGGGYGYTF. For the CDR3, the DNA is TGTGCCAGCAGCAGGACAGGGGGCGGGTATGGCTACACCTTC.